This passage covers 20 T cell receptor beta chains from one sample sequenced in a study of blood T cells in healthy people across ages. The authors ran a second PCR of about 7 to 12 cycles using a sample-barcoded 5' primer and a J-beta primer mix. MiXCR, applied by TCRdb to the 5' RACE reads, yields one record per CDR3 protein. The repertoire has roughly 640,000 distinct CDR3 sequences, roughly 30% of them found once; the top ten carry approximately 15%. Sample: blood. The receptors shown here come from a woman older than 75 in good health.

There are a few counts of this clonotype. The chain employs TRBV7-8 and TRBJ2-1; TRBD1 is a possible D gene (7 bases). Germline CDR1 SGHVS, CDR2 FQNEAQ. The V gene lost 5 bases and the J gene lost 5 bases, with 19 bases spanning the gap. The CDR3 totals 16 residues. CDR3 loop: CASSTAGGLTHNEQFF. CDR3 DNA: TGTGCCAGCAGCACAGCAGGGGGGTTAACCCACAATGAGCAGTTCTTC. Variable domain in full (rest from reference TRBV7-8 and TRBJ2-1): GAGVSQSPRYKVAKRGQDVALRCDPISGHVSLFWYQQALGQGPEFLTYFQNEAQLDKSGLPSDRFFAERPEGSVSTLKIQRTQQEDSAVYLCASSTAGGLTHNEQFFGPGTRLTVL.

Ten or more counts support this clonotype. J is TRBJ2-3 and V is TRBV7-6; 11 nucleotides align to TRBD2. Germline loops: CDR1 SGHVS, CDR2 FNYEAQ. V was pared by 4 bases and J by 4 bases, with 7 bases of the junction left unmatched. CDR3 size: 16 residues. The CDR3 sequence: CASSSQGLAESDTQYF. The CDR3 DNA reads TGTGCCAGCAGCTCGCAGGGACTAGCGGAGTCAGATACGCAGTATTTT.

This clonotype was observed many times. The rearrangement uses TRBV5-6 and TRBJ2-5, with TRBD1 identical over 9 bases. Per germline, CDR1 SGHDT and CDR2 YYEEEE. V lost 3 bases to trimming and J lost 5 bases; unmatched junction nucleotides: 11. The CDR3 is 16 amino acids. The CDR3: CASSSFTGTGKETQYF. The DNA of the CDR3 is TGTGCCAGCAGCTCCTTCACCGGGACAGGGAAGGAGACCCAGTACTTC.

This clonotype was detected many times. V and J are TRBV29-1 and TRBJ2-7, with TRBD2 identical over 8 bases. Germline CDR1 is SQVTM and CDR2 is ANQGSEA. The ends lost 7 bases at V and 2 bases at J; junction bases unmatched: 10. CDR3 size: 14 residues. CDR3 DNA: TGCAGCGGTGTGGGAGCTAGCGGGCCCTACGAGCAGTACTTC. Its translation: CSGVGASGPYEQYF.

CDR3 DNA: TGTGCCAGCAGCCCGATGGCTGGTTCCTACAATGAGCAGTACTTC. The encoded protein is CASSPMAGSYNEQYF. The chain joins TRBV3-1 to TRBJ2-1; D is ambiguous. The J call may not be correct, given that the DNA end is closer to TRBJ2-7. The germline CDR1 and CDR2 sequences are LGHDT and YNNKEL (reference sequence). CDR3 length: 15 residues.

This clonotype was found many times. The chain recombines TRBV12-3 or TRBV12-4 with TRBJ1-1, with unresolved D. Trimming took 6 bases from V and 6 from J, leaving 14 bases between them. The CDR3 totals 13 residues. For the CDR3, the DNA is TGTGCCAGCAGCCCTGTTCTTACTGCTGAAGCTTTCTTT. It translates to CASSPVLTAEAFF.

The chain couples TRBV20-1 to TRBJ2-3; 9 bases line up with TRBD2. Per germline, CDR1 DFQATT and CDR2 SNEGSKA (reference sequence). Losses at the gene ends were 5 bases for V and 6 bases for J; bases not matched to a gene: 12. The CDR3 is 15 residues long. The DNA for the CDR3 is TGCAGTGCTCAAAGGGCGGGGGGGCCATGGGATACGCAGTATTTT. Translated: CSAQRAGGPWDTQYF.

This clonotype was seen a few times. This chain connects TRBV21-1 to TRBJ1-2. TRBV21-1 is an annotated pseudogene. This CDR3 region has 17 residues. The chain's CDR3 is CASSKAIRYAARSGCTF. In nucleotides, the CDR3 is TGTGCCAGCAGCAAAGCGATTAGGTACGCGGCTCGTAGTGGCTGCACCTTC.

This clonotype was counted once. The rearrangement uses TRBV7-2 and TRBJ2-5; perhaps TRBD1 as D (6 bases). The CDR3 loop spans 14 amino acids. From germline, CDR1 is SGHTA and CDR2 FQGNSA. The V end lost 4 bases, the J end lost 1 base, and 10 bases lay between the germline ends. The CDR3 sequence: CASSSTGVQETQYF. The DNA for the CDR3 is TGTGCCAGCAGCTCGACAGGAGTCCAAGAGACCCAGTACTTC.

This clonotype came up many times. The chain links TRBV12-3 or TRBV12-4 to TRBJ2-4; D possibly matches TRBD1 or TRBD2 (5 bases each). The CDR3 length is 14 residues. V was clipped by 2 bases and J by 8 bases, with 13 bases between them. The CDR3 protein is CASSLSGGRDIQYF. As DNA, the CDR3 is TGTGCCAGCAGTTTAAGTGGGGGTCGGGACATTCAGTACTTC.

This clonotype was seen once. The chain is built from TRBV7-2 and TRBJ2-4; D is perhaps TRBD2 (6 bases). Trimming left V 5 bases short and J 12 bases short, with 14 bases between. Germline V gene data show CDR1 as SGHTA and CDR2 as FQGNSA. This CDR3 is 12 amino acids long. CDR3 sequence (DNA): TGTGCCAGCAGCACTCGAGCGGGCTATCAGTACTTC. Protein: CASSTRAGYQYF.

This clonotype was detected ten times or more. The genes are TRBV29-1 and TRBJ1-2, with TRBD1 identical over 8 bases. The CDR3 spans 18 residues. Unmatched junction bases numbered 19, after V lost 4 bases and J lost 3 bases. CDR1 is SQVTM, CDR2 ANQGSEA, per germline. This CDR3 is CSVGRPGTGLVGDYGYTF. The CDR3 DNA follows: TGCAGCGTTGGGAGACCCGGGACAGGCTTGGTTGGGGACTATGGCTACACCTTC.

This clonotype was detected ten times or more. The chain couples TRBV29-1 to TRBJ1-1; D remains ambiguous. From germline, CDR1 is SQVTM and CDR2 ANQGSEA. The CDR3 is 13 amino acids. Deletions cut 2 bases from V and 0 bases from J, with 7 bases between. The CDR3 DNA is TGCAGCGTTGAAACATCTATGAACACTGAAGCTTTCTTT. Its translation is CSVETSMNTEAFF.

This clonotype occurred many times. The gene calls are TRBV6-2 or TRBV6-3 and TRBJ2-7; either TRBD1 or TRBD2 may fit D (5 bases each). This CDR3 region has 15 residues. V lost 7 bases, J lost 3 bases, and 19 bases lay in between. From germline, CDR1 is MNHEY and CDR2 SVGEGT. The CDR3 DNA follows: TGTGCCAGCACCGATACCTGGGGGTCCAGCTACGAGCAGTACTTC. Amino acids: CASTDTWGSSYEQYF.

As concerns this clonotype: This clone may be a read error of a much larger clone one base away. The chain combines TRBV12-3 or TRBV12-4 with TRBJ2-7; 10 positions agree with TRBD2. The CDR3 runs 15 residues. Losses at the gene ends were 2 bases for V and 7 bases for J; bases not matched to a gene: 8. The CDR3 is CASSLLAGESGEQYF. CDR3 DNA sequence: TGTGCCAGCAGTTTACTAGCGGGGGAATCCGGTGAGCAGTACTTC.

The rearrangement joins TRBV7-2 to TRBJ2-1, with 8 bases that match TRBD2. V gave up 6 bases and J gave up 4 bases; unmatched junction bases: 8. CDR1 is SGHTA, CDR2 FQGNSA, per germline. This CDR3 contains 15 residues. The CDR3 spells CASRFSGARYNEQFF. The CDR3 region has the DNA TGTGCCAGCAGGTTTAGCGGGGCCCGATACAATGAGCAGTTCTTC.

At least ten counts were recorded for this clonotype. The J gene is TRBJ1-2, the V gene TRBV20-1; no clear D gene. Germline values: CDR1 DFQATT, CDR2 SNEGSKA (reference sequence). The CDR3 loop spans 14 amino acids. V lost 3 bases and J 4 bases, leaving 15 bases between the germline ends. CDR3 DNA sequence: TGCAGTGCTAGGGGGTCTCAATCGGGCTATGGCTACACCTTC. This encodes CSARGSQSGYGYTF.

About this clonotype itself: A read error may be the cause here, since a much bigger clone is one base away. V and J are TRBV4-3 and TRBJ1-4, with D unresolved. Germline V gene data show CDR1 as LGHNA and CDR2 as YSLEER. Trimming shortened V by 7 bases and J by 7 bases, and 13 bases separated the two germline ends. This CDR3 comprises 13 residues. This chain's CDR3 is CASNRRRGEKLFF. CDR3 bases: TGCGCCAGCAACCGCCGTCGTGGTGAAAAACTGTTTTTT.

The J gene is TRBJ2-5, the V gene TRBV5-1, with 8 bases identical to TRBD1. V lost 6 bases and J lost 5; bases outside the gene matches: 12. Germline V CDR1 and CDR2: SGHRS, YFSETQ. The CDR3 loop spans 15 amino acids. CDR3 protein: CASTGILRQGETQYF. The CDR3 coding sequence is TGCGCCAGCACCGGCATACTTAGACAGGGGGAGACCCAGTACTTC.

This clonotype occurred a few times. The chain employs TRBV5-5 and TRBJ1-4; tentative D call: TRBD1 (6 bases). Germline CDR1 and CDR2: SGHKS and YYEKEE (reference sequence). The length of the CDR3 is 15 residues. Trimming stripped 6 bases from V and 3 bases from J, with 15 bases between. In DNA form, the CDR3 reads TGTGCCAGCAACCCTAGGGGGGATCCTAATGAAAAACTGTTTTTT. It encodes CASNPRGDPNEKLFF.